The subject of this entry is one T cell receptor beta chain. Its target antigen remains unknown. Base qualities are not provided; no much larger clone lies one nucleotide away. The immunoSEQ Assay, a bias-controlled multiplex PCR, was used to amplify TCRbeta CDR3 regions from genomic DNA. Per the original workflow: Nucleated cell counts per sample were estimated from amplification of reference gene primers within the assay. To quantify the absolute abundance of each unique TCRbeta CDR3 rearrangement, sequence reads were collapsed and filtered. Productive Simpson clonality was computed per sample as the square root of Simpson's diversity index over productive rearrangements. The source is immuneACCESS, and TCRdb retained only in-frame sequences with V and J called. Part of the clones is not carried over; for the studies checked, unresolved V genes explain less than half of this, and the remainder is unexplained. The DNA was the basis for D and trimming; V, J and clone size are from that table. Across this sample there are 250,000 to 400,000 clones, with less than 85% seen only once. The ten most abundant clones make up about 2% of the sample.

Taken from the germline V gene (reference sequence), the CDR1 and CDR2 loops are MNHEY and SMNVEV. From cysteine to phenylalanine, the CDR3 is 14 amino acids long. The read is trimmed to its CDR3 DNA, 42 bases read in frame from base 1. Trimming leaves V shorter by 3 bases and J shorter by 8 bases, with the junction holding 6 bases beyond the gene matches. The source of the sample is a study of blood T cell repertoires in COVID-19 (dated by TCRdb to between 2020 and 2021). About the full investigation: Samples covering the acute and convalescent phases of COVID-19 were provided by collaborators in the United States, Italy and Spain. The repertoires were released in a freely available public database meant as a resource for research on the immune response to SARS-CoV-2. The samples were drawn from the first 160 participants of the ongoing ImmuneRACE study and from over 950 subjects provided by 6 global collaborators. HLA class I and class II types, where available, came from metadata supplied by the sample provider rather than from assay-based typing. A de-identified subject ID, COVID-19 status, age in years and sex were almost always included in the sample metadata. Subjects who had been exposed to COVID-19, were actively infected with it, or had recovered from it provided the deeply sampled blood TCRbeta repertoires that made up the dataset. The prospective study material was composed of cDNA or gDNA derived from T cells, B-cell-depleted T cells, or PBMCs. General conclusions and limits of the study: How much clinical and demographic metadata was included differed by source and by participant, and the metadata was provided uncurated.

Enrolling through a virtual design, the prospective study's participants ranged in age from roughly 18 to 89 years and lived across approximately 25 United States geographic areas. In the prospective study, cohorts were assigned on the basis of participant-reported clinical history obtained from a screening survey and a study questionnaire. Exposed participants had been in contact, within 2 weeks of entering the study, with a person who had a PCR-confirmed or clinician-diagnosed case of COVID-19. In the prospective study, whole blood, serum and a nasopharyngeal or oropharyngeal swab were collected from each participant by mobile phlebotomists. Additional blood draws and questionnaires over an approximately 2-month period could optionally be provided by prospective study participants. Before DNA extraction, blood samples from the prospective study were shipped at room temperature or frozen.

This sequence originates from a woman aged 25 to 39 who had been exposed to COVID-19. Sequencing was performed on PBMCs or T cells enriched from blood (not recorded which). The V and J genes are TRBV27 and TRBJ1-4; 7 bases in the middle match TRBD1. The CDR3: CASSFNRGGEKLFF. In nucleotides, the sequence is TGTGCCAGCAGTTTTAACAGGGGAGGAGAAAAACTGTTTTTT.